The T cell receptor beta chain under discussion was sequenced for a study of identical twins. This clonotype was recorded a few times. Its antigen remains unidentified. Study observations and caveats: The study found weaker excess twin sharing in beta out-of-frame sequences.

Each CDR3 protein is one row after TCRdb ran MiXCR on the 5' RACE reads. The sample has hundreds of thousands of distinct CDR3 sequences; about a tenth are singletons. This CDR3 contains 14 residues. Germline lookup yields CDR1 PRHDT and CDR2 FYEKMQ (reference sequence). Trimming cost V 4 bases and J 7 bases, with 13 bases left between them. The J gene is TRBJ1-4, the V gene TRBV13, with D uncertain. Material for sequencing was memory (CD45RO+) T cells sorted from blood. The TCR sequence derives from a woman younger than 30 in good health. CDR3 sequence (DNA): TGTGCCAGCAGCTCCGGGTCTGCAGGTGAAAAACTGTTTTTT. Its protein product is CASSSGSAGEKLFF.